This T cell receptor beta chain was sequenced for a study of CD8 T cells in ankylosing spondylitis. With molecular barcodes, quantitative 5'-RACE was used to make the TCR beta libraries. A single record per CDR3 protein comes from TCRdb applying MiXCR to the 5' RACE reads. This sample has hundreds of thousands of distinct CDR3 sequences, with 25% to 30% found just once. In this sample, this clonotype turned up many times. The TCR was taken from a male donor with ankylosing spondylitis or in good health (not recorded which). The sample taken for sequencing was blood, either unsorted or a sorted T cell fraction (not recorded which).

CDR3 nucleotide sequence: TGTGCCAGCAGCTTAACCGGACTCGACACAGATACGCAGTATTTT. Its translation: CASSLTGLDTDTQYF. The chain is built from TRBV7-9 and TRBJ2-3; maybe TRBD2 (5 bases). The CDR3 length is 15 residues. V was clipped by 2 bases and J by 2 bases, with 11 bases between them. Germline V gene lookup returns CDR1 SEHNR and CDR2 FQNEAQ (reference sequence). Based on the CDR3 plus reference TRBV7-9 and TRBJ2-3, the full variable domain is DTGVSQNPRHKITKRGQNVTFRCDPISEHNRLYWYRQTLGQGPEFLTYFQNEAQLEKSRLLSDRFSAERPKGSFSTLEIQRTEQGDSAMYLCASSLTGLDTDTQYFGPGTRLTVL.